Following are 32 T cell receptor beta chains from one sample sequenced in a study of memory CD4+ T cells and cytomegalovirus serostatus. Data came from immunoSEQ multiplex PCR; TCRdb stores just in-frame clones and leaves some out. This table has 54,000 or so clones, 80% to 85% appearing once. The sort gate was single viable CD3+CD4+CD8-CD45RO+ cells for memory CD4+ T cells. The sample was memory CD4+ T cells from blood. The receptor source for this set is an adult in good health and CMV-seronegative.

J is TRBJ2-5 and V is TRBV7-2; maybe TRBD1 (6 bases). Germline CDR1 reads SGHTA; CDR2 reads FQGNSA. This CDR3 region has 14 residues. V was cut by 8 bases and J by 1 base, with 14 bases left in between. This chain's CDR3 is CASVLKGVQETQYF. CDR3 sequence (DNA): TGTGCCAGCGTTCTGAAGGGGGTCCAAGAGACCCAGTACTTC.

This CDR3 is CATSRDRVAGELFF. CDR3 nucleotides: TGTGCCACCAGCCGGGACAGGGTCGCCGGGGAGCTGTTTTTT. The chain employs TRBV15 and TRBJ2-2; 9 bases line up with TRBD1. The germline V gene has CDR1 LNHNV and CDR2 YYDKDF (reference sequence). There are 14 residues in the CDR3. J gave up 6 bases and V 5 bases, and 4 bases lay outside the gene matches. The full variable domain, its missing parts supplied by reference TRBV15 and TRBJ2-2, is DAMVIQNPRYQVTQFGKPVTLSCSQTLNHNVMYWYQQKSSQAPKLLFHYYDKDFNNEADTPDNFQSRRPNTSFCFLDIRSPGLGDTAMYLCATSRDRVAGELFFGEGSRLTVL.

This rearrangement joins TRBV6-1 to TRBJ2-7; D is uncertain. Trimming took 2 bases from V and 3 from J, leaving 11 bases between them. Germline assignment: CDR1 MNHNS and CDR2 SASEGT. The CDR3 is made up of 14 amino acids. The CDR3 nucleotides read TGTGCCAGCAGTGAAACGGTCTCGGGCTACGAGCAGTACTTC. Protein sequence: CASSETVSGYEQYF.

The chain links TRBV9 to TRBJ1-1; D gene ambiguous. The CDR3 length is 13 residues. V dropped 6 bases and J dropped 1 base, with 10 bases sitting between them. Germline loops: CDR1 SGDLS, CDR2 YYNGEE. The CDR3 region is CASTKDTNTEAFF. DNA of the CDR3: TGTGCCAGCACCAAAGACACGAACACTGAAGCTTTCTTT.

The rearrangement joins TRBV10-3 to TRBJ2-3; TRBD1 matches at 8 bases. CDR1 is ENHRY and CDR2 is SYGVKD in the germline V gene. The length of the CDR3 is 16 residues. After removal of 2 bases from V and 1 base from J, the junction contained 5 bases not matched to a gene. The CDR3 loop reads CAISEPGQGGTDTQYF. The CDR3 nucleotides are TGTGCCATCAGTGAGCCTGGACAGGGAGGCACAGATACGCAGTATTTT.

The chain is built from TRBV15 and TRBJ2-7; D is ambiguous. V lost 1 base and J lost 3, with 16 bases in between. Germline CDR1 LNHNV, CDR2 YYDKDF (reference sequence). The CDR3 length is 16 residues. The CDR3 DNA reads TGTGCCACCAGCAGAGGAGAGCGTCAGACGGTCTACGAGCAGTACTTC. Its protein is CATSRGERQTVYEQYF.

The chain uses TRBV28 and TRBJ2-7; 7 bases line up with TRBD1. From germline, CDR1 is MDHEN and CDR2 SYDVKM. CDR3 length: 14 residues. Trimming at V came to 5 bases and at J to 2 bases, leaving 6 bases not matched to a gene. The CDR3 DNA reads TGTGCCAGCAGTCCCGGGACAGTGACCTACGAGCAGTACTTC. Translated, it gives CASSPGTVTYEQYF.

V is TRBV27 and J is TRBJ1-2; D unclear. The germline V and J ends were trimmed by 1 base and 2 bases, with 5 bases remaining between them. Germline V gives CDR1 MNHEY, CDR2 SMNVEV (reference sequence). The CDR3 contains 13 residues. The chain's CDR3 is CASSLYWNYGYTF. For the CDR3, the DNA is TGTGCCAGCAGTTTATATTGGAACTATGGCTACACCTTC.

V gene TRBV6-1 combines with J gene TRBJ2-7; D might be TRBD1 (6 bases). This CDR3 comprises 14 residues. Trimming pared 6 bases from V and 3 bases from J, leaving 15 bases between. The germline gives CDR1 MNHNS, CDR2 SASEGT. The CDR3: CASRIRDTYYEQYF. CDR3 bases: TGTGCCAGCAGAATCCGGGACACTTACTACGAGCAGTACTTC.

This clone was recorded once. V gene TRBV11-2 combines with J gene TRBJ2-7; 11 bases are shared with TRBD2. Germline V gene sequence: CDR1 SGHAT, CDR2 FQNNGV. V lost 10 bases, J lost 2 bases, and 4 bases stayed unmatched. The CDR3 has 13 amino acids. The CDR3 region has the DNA TGTGCCACCTCTAGCGGGAGGACCTACGAGCAGTACTTC. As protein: CATSSGRTYEQYF. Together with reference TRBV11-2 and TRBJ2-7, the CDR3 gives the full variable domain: EAGVAQSPRYKIIEKRQSVAFWCNPISGHATLYWYQQILGQGPKLLIQFQNNGVVDDSQLPKDRFSAERLKGVDSTLKIQPAKLEDSAVYLCATSSGRTYEQYFGPGTRLTVT.

The DNA for the CDR3 is TGTGCCATCAGTTTAGCCGGGACTAGCGGGGTCTACAATGAGCAGTTCTTC. It encodes CAISLAGTSGVYNEQFF. This chain connects TRBV10-3 to TRBJ2-1; 13 positions match TRBD2. Germline-derived CDR1 and CDR2 are ENHRY and SYGVKD. There are 17 residues in the CDR3. The V and J ends lost 5 bases and 3 bases, in that order; junction bases with no gene match: 7.

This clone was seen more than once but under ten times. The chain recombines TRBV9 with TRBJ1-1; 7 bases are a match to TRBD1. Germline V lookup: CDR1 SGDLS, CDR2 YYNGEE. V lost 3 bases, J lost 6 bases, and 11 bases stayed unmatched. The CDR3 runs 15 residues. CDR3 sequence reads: CASSAGGGGRSEAFF. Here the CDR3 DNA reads TGTGCCAGCAGCGCGGGAGGAGGGGGCAGGTCTGAAGCTTTCTTT.

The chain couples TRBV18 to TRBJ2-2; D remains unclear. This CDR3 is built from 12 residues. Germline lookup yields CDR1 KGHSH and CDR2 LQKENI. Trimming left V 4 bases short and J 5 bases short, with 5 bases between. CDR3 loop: CASSLTTGELFF. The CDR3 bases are TGTGCCAGCTCACTGACAACCGGGGAGCTGTTTTTT.

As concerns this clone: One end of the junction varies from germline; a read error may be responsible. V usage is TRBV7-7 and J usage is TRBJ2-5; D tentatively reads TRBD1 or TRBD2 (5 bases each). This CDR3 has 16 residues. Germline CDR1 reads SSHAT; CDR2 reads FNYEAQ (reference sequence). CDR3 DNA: TGTGCTAGCAGCTTAGAAGGGACGGGGCTCCAAGAGACCCAGTACTTC. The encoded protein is CASSLEGTGLQETQYF. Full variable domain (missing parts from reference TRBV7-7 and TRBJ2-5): GAGVSQSPRYKVTKRGQDVTLRCDPISSHATLYWYQQALGQGPEFLTYFNYEAQPDKSGLPSDRFSAERPEGSISTLTIQRTEQRDSAMYRCASSLEGTGLQETQYFGPGTRLLVL.

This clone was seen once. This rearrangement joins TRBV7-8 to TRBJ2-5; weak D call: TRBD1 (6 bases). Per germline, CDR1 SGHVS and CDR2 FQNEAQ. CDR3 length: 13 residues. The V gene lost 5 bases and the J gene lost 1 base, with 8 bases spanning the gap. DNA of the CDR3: TGTGCCAGCAGCCGGGACATCCAAGAGACCCAGTACTTC. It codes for CASSRDIQETQYF.

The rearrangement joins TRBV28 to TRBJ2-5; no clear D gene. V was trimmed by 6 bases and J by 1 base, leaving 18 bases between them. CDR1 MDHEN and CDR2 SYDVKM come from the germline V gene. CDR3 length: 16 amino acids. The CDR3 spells CASSPYEGKRQETQYF. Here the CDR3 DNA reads TGTGCCAGCAGCCCCTATGAAGGGAAGCGCCAAGAGACCCAGTACTTC.

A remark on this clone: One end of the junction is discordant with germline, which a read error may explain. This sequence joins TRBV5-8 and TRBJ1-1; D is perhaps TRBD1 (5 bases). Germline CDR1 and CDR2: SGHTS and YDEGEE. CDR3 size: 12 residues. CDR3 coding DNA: TGTGCCAGCAGCTTGGCCCCCGGGACCGCAAGCTTT. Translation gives CASSLAPGTASF.

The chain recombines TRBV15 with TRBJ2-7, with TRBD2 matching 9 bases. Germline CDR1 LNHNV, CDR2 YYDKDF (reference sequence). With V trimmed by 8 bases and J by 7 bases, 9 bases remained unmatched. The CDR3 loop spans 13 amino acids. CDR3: CATRERGAREQYF. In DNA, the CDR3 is TGTGCCACCCGGGAGCGGGGGGCGCGGGAGCAGTACTTC.

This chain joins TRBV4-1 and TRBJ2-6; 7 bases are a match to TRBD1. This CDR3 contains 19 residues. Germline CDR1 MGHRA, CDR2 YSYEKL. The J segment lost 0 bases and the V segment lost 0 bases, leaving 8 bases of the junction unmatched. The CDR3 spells CASSQDRGQSSSGANVLTF. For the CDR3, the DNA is TGCGCCAGCAGCCAAGATAGGGGACAGTCAAGCTCTGGGGCCAACGTCCTGACTTTC.

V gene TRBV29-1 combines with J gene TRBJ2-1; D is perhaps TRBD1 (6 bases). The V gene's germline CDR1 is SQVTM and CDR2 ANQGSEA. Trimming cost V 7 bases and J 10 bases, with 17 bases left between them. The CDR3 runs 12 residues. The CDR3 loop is CSAEQGFNEQFF. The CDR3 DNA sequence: TGCAGCGCCGAACAGGGATTTAACGAGCAGTTCTTC.

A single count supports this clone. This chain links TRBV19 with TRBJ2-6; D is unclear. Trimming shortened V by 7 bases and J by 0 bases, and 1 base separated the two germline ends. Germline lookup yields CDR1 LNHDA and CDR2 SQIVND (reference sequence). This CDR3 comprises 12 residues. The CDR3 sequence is CASISGANVLTF. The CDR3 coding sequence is TGTGCCAGTATCTCTGGGGCCAACGTCCTGACTTTC.

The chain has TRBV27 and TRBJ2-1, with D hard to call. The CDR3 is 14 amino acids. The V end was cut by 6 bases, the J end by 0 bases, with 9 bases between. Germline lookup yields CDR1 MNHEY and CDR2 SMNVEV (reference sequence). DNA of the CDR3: TGTGCCAGCAGCCCCCTGGGCTCCTACAATGAGCAGTTCTTC. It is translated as CASSPLGSYNEQFF.

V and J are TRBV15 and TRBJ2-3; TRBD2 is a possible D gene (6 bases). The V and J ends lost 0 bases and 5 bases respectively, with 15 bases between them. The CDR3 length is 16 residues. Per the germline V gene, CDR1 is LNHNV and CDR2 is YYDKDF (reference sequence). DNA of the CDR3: TGTGCCACCAGCAGAGATTTCGGACCGCGGGGAGATACGCAGTATTTT. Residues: CATSRDFGPRGDTQYF.

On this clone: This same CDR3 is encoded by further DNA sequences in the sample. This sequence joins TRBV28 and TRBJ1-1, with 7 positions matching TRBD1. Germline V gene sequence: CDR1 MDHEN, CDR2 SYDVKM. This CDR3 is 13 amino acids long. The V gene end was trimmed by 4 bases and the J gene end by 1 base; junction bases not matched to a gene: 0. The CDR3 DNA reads TGTGCCAGCAGTTCAGGGGGGAACACTGAAGCTTTCTTT. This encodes CASSSGGNTEAFF.

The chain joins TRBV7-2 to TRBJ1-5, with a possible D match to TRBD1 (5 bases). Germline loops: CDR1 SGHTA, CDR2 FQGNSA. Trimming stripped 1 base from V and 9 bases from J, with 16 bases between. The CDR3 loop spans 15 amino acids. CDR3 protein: CASSLEMQGGSPQHF. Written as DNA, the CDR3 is TGTGCCAGCAGCTTAGAGATGCAGGGTGGTTCGCCCCAGCATTTT.

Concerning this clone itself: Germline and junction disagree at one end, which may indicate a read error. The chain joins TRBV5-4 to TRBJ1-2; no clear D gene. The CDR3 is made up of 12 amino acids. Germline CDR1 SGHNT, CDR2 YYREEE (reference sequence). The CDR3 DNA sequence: TGTGCCAGCAGCCCCACCTTTGGGTCAGCCGCCTTC. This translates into CASSPTFGSAAF.

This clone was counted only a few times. The CDR3 DNA reads as TGTGCCAGCAGCCGGAAAGGCTGGACAGTGAACACTGAAGCTTTCTTT. It translates to CASSRKGWTVNTEAFF. V and J are TRBV5-8 and TRBJ1-1, with D tentatively TRBD1 (6 bases). V shed 4 bases and J shed 0 bases, with 16 bases lying between them. Germline V gene data show CDR1 as SGHTS and CDR2 as YDEGEE. The CDR3 consists of 16 residues.

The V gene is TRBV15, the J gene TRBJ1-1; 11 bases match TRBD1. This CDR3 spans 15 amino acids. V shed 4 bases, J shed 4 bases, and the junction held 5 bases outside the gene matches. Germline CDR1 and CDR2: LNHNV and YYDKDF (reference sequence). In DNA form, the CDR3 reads TGTGCCACCAGCAAAAGGACAGGGGGCCCCACTGAAGCTTTCTTT. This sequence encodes CATSKRTGGPTEAFF.

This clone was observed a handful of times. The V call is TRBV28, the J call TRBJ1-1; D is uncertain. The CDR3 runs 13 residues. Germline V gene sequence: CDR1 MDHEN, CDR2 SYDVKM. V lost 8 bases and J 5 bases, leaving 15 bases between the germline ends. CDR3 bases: TGTGCCAGCGGAGACGCACTGAGAACTGAAGCTTTCTTT. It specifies CASGDALRTEAFF.

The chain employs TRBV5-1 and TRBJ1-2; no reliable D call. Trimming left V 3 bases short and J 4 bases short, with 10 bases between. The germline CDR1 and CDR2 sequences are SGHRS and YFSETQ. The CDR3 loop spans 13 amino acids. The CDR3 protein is CASSSGVAYGYTF. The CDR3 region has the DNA TGCGCCAGCAGCTCGGGAGTAGCCTATGGCTACACCTTC. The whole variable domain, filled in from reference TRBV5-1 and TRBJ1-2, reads KAGVTQTPRYLIKTRGQQVTLSCSPISGHRSVSWYQQTPGQGLQFLFEYFSETQRNKGNFPGRFSGRQFSNSRSEMNVSTLELGDSALYLCASSSGVAYGYTFGSGTRLTVV.

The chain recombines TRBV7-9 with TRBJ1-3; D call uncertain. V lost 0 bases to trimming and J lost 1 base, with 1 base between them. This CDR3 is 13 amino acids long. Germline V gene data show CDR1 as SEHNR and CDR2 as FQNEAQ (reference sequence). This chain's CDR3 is CASSLASGNTIYF. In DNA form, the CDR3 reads TGTGCCAGCAGCTTAGCGTCTGGAAACACCATATATTTT.

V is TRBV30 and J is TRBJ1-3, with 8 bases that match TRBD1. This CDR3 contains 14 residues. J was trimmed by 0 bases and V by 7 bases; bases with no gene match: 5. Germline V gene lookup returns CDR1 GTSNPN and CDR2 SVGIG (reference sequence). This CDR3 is CAYRDRNSGNTIYF. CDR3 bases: TGTGCCTATCGGGACAGGAACTCTGGAAACACCATATATTTT.